The 30 T cell receptor beta chains below were found in one sample sequenced in a study of T cell repertoires in cytomegalovirus infection. TCRdb itself ran the reads through MiXCR, one entry per CDR3 protein. Of roughly 140,000 distinct CDR3 sequences listed, 20% to 25% are singletons. Sequences were obtained from PBMCs. These receptors were taken from a human donor in good health (CMV status not recorded). Some clones in this sample may be carry-over from other donors' samples.

This clonotype was recorded a few times. The chain uses TRBV20-1 and TRBJ2-1; 11 nucleotides agree with TRBD2. The V and J ends lost 0 bases and 3 bases, in that order; junction bases with no gene match: 7. The CDR3 is 17 residues long. Germline-derived CDR1 and CDR2 are DFQATT and SNEGSKA (reference sequence). The CDR3 sequence: CSARELSGGALYNEQFF. The CDR3 nucleotides are TGCAGTGCTAGAGAGCTTAGCGGGGGGGCCCTCTACAATGAGCAGTTCTTC.

This clonotype was counted only a few times. This chain uses TRBV5-1 with TRBJ2-3; D not certain. Germline V gene lookup returns CDR1 SGHRS and CDR2 YFSETQ. This CDR3 region has 14 residues. Trimming stripped 3 bases from V and 2 bases from J, with 10 bases between. The CDR3 loop reads CASSWKAPTDTQYF. In DNA form, the CDR3 reads TGCGCCAGCAGCTGGAAGGCCCCCACAGATACGCAGTATTTT.

The CDR3 DNA follows: TGTGCCAGCAGTTTAGAGACTAACTCCTACGAGCAGTACTTC. It encodes CASSLETNSYEQYF. The V and J genes are TRBV12-3 or TRBV12-4 and TRBJ2-7; TRBD2 might be the D (5 bases). The CDR3 covers 14 residues. V was trimmed by 1 base and J by 0 bases, leaving 7 bases between them.

The V call is TRBV20-1, the J call TRBJ2-5, with 13 bases aligning to TRBD2. Germline loops: CDR1 DFQATT, CDR2 SNEGSKA (reference sequence). J gave up 5 bases and V 3 bases, and 6 bases lay outside the gene matches. The CDR3 totals 15 residues. CDR3 amino acids: CSARRLAGGRETQYF. The CDR3 DNA sequence: TGCAGTGCTAGGCGACTAGCGGGGGGACGCGAGACCCAGTACTTC.

As regards this clonotype: A much larger clonotype is one base distant, so this may be a read error. The chain joins TRBV7-2 to TRBJ1-4; D is undetermined. From germline, CDR1 is SGHTA and CDR2 FQGNSA. This CDR3 region has 16 residues. The CDR3 sequence: CASSSHTSATNEKLSF. The CDR3 bases are TGTGCCAGCAGCTCGCATACTTCAGCAACTAATGAAAAACTGTCTTTT.

The sample holds a few counts of this clonotype. The chain joins TRBV20-1 to TRBJ1-1, with D tentatively TRBD1 (5 bases). The CDR3 contains 12 residues. V dropped 6 bases and J dropped 5 bases, with 13 bases sitting between them. The germline gives CDR1 DFQATT, CDR2 SNEGSKA (reference sequence). CDR3 sequence reads: CSASRERTEAFF. CDR3 coding DNA: TGCAGTGCCAGCAGGGAGAGAACTGAAGCTTTCTTT.

This clonotype has at least ten counts. The chain carries TRBV11-2 and TRBJ1-4, with D uncertain. Trimming took off 1 base at V and 4 bases at J, with 13 bases between the two ends. In germline, CDR1 is SGHAT, CDR2 FQNNGV. The CDR3 totals 16 residues. In DNA form, the CDR3 reads TGTGCCAGCAGCTTAGGGGCATCCCGGAATAATGAAAAACTGTTTTTT. Encoded protein: CASSLGASRNNEKLFF. Using reference TRBV11-2 and TRBJ1-4 for the parts outside the CDR3, the full variable domain is EAGVAQSPRYKIIEKRQSVAFWCNPISGHATLYWYQQILGQGPKLLIQFQNNGVVDDSQLPKDRFSAERLKGVDSTLKIQPAKLEDSAVYLCASSLGASRNNEKLFFGSGTQLSVL.

This clonotype was recorded a few times. The chain carries TRBV7-8 and TRBJ2-5; 8 bases match TRBD1. The trim removed 5 bases at V and 3 bases at J, leaving 8 bases unmatched. Looked up from germline, CDR1 is SGHVS and CDR2 is FQNEAQ. The CDR3 totals 15 residues. The CDR3 DNA sequence: TGTGCCAGCAGCCCCCCCGGGACAGGAGAAGAGACCCAGTACTTC. It specifies CASSPPGTGEETQYF.

This clonotype was found many times. J is TRBJ2-2 and V is TRBV7-6; tentatively, D is TRBD2 (7 bases). Looked up from germline, CDR1 is SGHVS and CDR2 is FNYEAQ. The V and J ends lost 6 bases and 4 bases respectively, with 12 bases between them. CDR3 length: 14 residues. In nucleotides, the CDR3 is TGTGCCAGCAGTGAAAGGGGGGGCACCGGGGAGCTGTTTTTT. This encodes CASSERGGTGELFF.

This clonotype was observed a handful of times. The chain links TRBV28 to TRBJ2-1; 9 bases match TRBD2. With 8 bases clipped from V and 8 bases from J, the junction kept 16 bases outside the gene matches. The germline CDR1 and CDR2 sequences are MDHEN and SYDVKM. The CDR3 covers 16 residues. The DNA of the CDR3 is TGTGCCAGCTCCCCCTCGTTGGGCGGGGGGGCGGATGAGCAGTTCTTC. It encodes CASSPSLGGGADEQFF. Full variable domain (missing parts from reference TRBV28 and TRBJ2-1): DVKVTQSSRYLVKRTGEKVFLECVQDMDHENMFWYRQDPGLGLRLIYFSYDVKMKEKGDIPEGYSVSREKKERFSLILESASTNQTSMYLCASSPSLGGGADEQFFGPGTRLTVL.

The V call is TRBV24-1, the J call TRBJ2-1; 8 bases align to TRBD1. With 2 bases clipped from V and 4 bases from J, the junction kept 9 bases outside the gene matches. The germline V gene has CDR1 KGHDR and CDR2 SFDVKD. The CDR3 extends over 17 amino acids. The CDR3 region is CATSDSPDRAPYNEQFF. CDR3 DNA: TGTGCCACCAGTGATTCGCCGGACAGGGCGCCATACAATGAGCAGTTCTTC.

The gene calls are TRBV19 and TRBJ2-1; TRBD1 is a possible D gene (6 bases). Trimming removed 3 bases at V and 6 bases at J, with 12 bases between. CDR3 length: 14 residues. The germline V gene encodes CDR1 LNHDA and CDR2 SQIVND (reference sequence). As DNA, the CDR3 is TGTGCCAGTAGTATCCTGACAGGTAGCAATGAGCAGTTCTTC. Amino acid sequence: CASSILTGSNEQFF.

The chain uses TRBV6-6 and TRBJ2-7; 10 bases map to TRBD2. Germline trimming cut 0 bases from V and 1 base from J; bases unmatched to any gene: 0. The CDR3 is made up of 15 amino acids. Germline values: CDR1 MNHNY, CDR2 SVGAGI (reference sequence). The CDR3 protein is CASSYSAGGSYEQYF. Written as DNA, the CDR3 is TGTGCCAGCAGTTACTCAGCGGGAGGGTCCTACGAGCAGTACTTC.

This chain connects TRBV30 to TRBJ2-7; TRBD2 aligns across 8 bases. Germline trimming cut 4 bases from V and 2 bases from J; bases unmatched to any gene: 4. Germline V CDR1 and CDR2: GTSNPN, SVGIG (reference sequence). CDR3 length: 13 amino acids. The CDR3 region has the DNA TGTGCCTGGACGGGAGGGGTCACCTACGAGCAGTACTTC. Its protein is CAWTGGVTYEQYF.

This clonotype came up a few times. This chain connects TRBV20-1 to TRBJ2-7, with 10 bases lining up with TRBD2. Losses at the gene ends were 6 bases for V and 6 bases for J; bases not matched to a gene: 20. The CDR3 is 17 amino acids. Germline CDR1 and CDR2: DFQATT and SNEGSKA (reference sequence). The DNA of the CDR3 is TGCAGTGCAAACCAATTAGCTAGCGGGAGTGTCGGCGGCGAGCAGTACTTC. It specifies CSANQLASGSVGGEQYF.

This clonotype came up many times. The chain combines TRBV7-9 with TRBJ2-5; D unresolved. The length of the CDR3 is 14 residues. CDR1 SEHNR and CDR2 FQNEAQ come from the germline V gene (reference sequence). Trimming left V 1 base short and J 0 bases short, with 6 bases between. The CDR3 reads CASSLEQNQETQYF. The CDR3 nucleotides read TGTGCCAGCAGCTTAGAACAGAACCAAGAGACCCAGTACTTC.

The chain employs TRBV28 and TRBJ2-1, with D possibly TRBD1 on 6 matching bases. Germline CDR1 reads MDHEN; CDR2 reads SYDVKM. The CDR3 consists of 14 residues. V was shortened by 8 bases and J by 3 bases, with 14 bases between the two germline ends. CDR3 protein: CASGTTGRYNEQFF. CDR3 nucleotides: TGTGCCAGCGGAACCACAGGGCGCTACAATGAGCAGTTCTTC.

V gene TRBV11-2 combines with J gene TRBJ2-2; 7 positions match TRBD1. Germline V CDR1 and CDR2: SGHAT, FQNNGV. The J segment lost 5 bases and the V segment lost 5 bases, leaving 2 bases of the junction unmatched. This CDR3 has 13 residues. In nucleotides, the CDR3 is TGTGCCAGCAGCATCAGGGGGACCGGGGAGCTGTTTTTT. This translates into CASSIRGTGELFF.

This clonotype was seen only a few times. The rearrangement links TRBV19 to TRBJ2-3, with D possibly being TRBD2 (6 bases). V lost 2 bases, J lost 6 bases, and 9 bases lay in between. This CDR3 comprises 13 residues. The germline gives CDR1 LNHDA, CDR2 SQIVND (reference sequence). CDR3 region: CASSIRRGDTQYF. The CDR3 DNA reads TGTGCCAGTAGTATAAGGCGGGGCGATACGCAGTATTTT. The whole variable domain, remainder taken from reference TRBV19 and TRBJ2-3, is DGGITQSPKYLFRKEGQNVTLSCEQNLNHDAMYWYRQDPGQGLRLIYYSQIVNDFQKGDIAEGYSVSREKKESFPLTVTSAQKNPTAFYLCASSIRRGDTQYFGPGTRLTVL.

In the case of this clonotype: Its ends do not fully match the called genes, so a read error is possible. The gene calls are TRBV7-3 and TRBJ2-1, with 10 bases matching TRBD2. This CDR3 has 14 amino acids. Germline lookup yields CDR1 SGHTA and CDR2 FQGTGA. CDR3 sequence (DNA): TGTGCCAGCAGCGTCCCGGGACTAGCGAATGAGCAGCTCTTC. It translates to CASSVPGLANEQLF. The whole variable domain, remainder taken from reference TRBV7-3 and TRBJ2-1, is GAGVSQTPSNKVTEKGKYVELRCDPISGHTALYWYRQSLGQGPEFLIYFQGTGAADDSGLPNDRFFAVRPEGSVSTLKIQRTERGDSAVYLCASSVPGLANEQLFGPGTRLTVL.

This clonotype has more than one count but fewer than ten. The chain uses TRBV7-2 and TRBJ1-5; the D is unclear. The length of the CDR3 is 14 residues. With 8 bases removed from V and 4 bases from J, the gap between germline ends came to 15 bases. CDR1 SGHTA and CDR2 FQGNSA come from the germline V gene. CDR3 region: CASGPRVLNQPQHF. The CDR3, as DNA: TGTGCCAGCGGGCCACGGGTTCTTAATCAGCCCCAGCATTTT.

This clonotype occurred a few times. The chain is built from TRBV6-2 or TRBV6-3 and TRBJ2-7; D not certain. Germline V gene data show CDR1 as MNHEY and CDR2 as SVGEGT. CDR3 size: 13 residues. Deletions cut 7 bases from V and 2 bases from J, with 12 bases between. As DNA, the CDR3 is TGTGCCAGCAACAAAAAAATGCCCTACGAGCAGTACTTC. It translates to CASNKKMPYEQYF.

This clonotype was observed a few times. The chain links TRBV4-1 to TRBJ1-5, with 7 positions matching TRBD1. The CDR3 is 16 residues long. Trimming removed 3 bases from V and 4 bases from J; junction bases left unmatched: 9. Germline V gene lookup returns CDR1 MGHRA and CDR2 YSYEKL. DNA for the CDR3: TGCGCCAGCAGCCACCCCAGGGCAGGGGGAAATCAGCCCCAGCATTTT. Protein product: CASSHPRAGGNQPQHF.

V usage is TRBV20-1 and J usage is TRBJ2-7; the match to TRBD1 covers 7 bases. The germline gives CDR1 DFQATT, CDR2 SNEGSKA (reference sequence). Trimming cost V 3 bases and J 0 bases; bases outside gene matches: 8. The CDR3 contains 15 residues. This chain's CDR3 is CSARIFRDSSYEQYF. DNA for the CDR3: TGCAGTGCTAGGATTTTCCGGGACAGCTCCTACGAGCAGTACTTC.

This clonotype was picked up a small number of times. The chain uses TRBV29-1 and TRBJ2-2; TRBD2 agrees at 11 bases. Germline V gene sequence: CDR1 SQVTM, CDR2 ANQGSEA. The CDR3 is 15 amino acids. V trimming: 5 bases; J trimming: 6 bases; junction bases outside the gene matches: 8. CDR3 sequence: CSVQTSGSMAGELFF. In DNA form, the CDR3 reads TGCAGCGTTCAAACTAGCGGGAGTATGGCCGGGGAGCTGTTTTTT.

The chain employs TRBV5-8 and TRBJ1-2, with a weak D call TRBD1 (5 bases). The germline V and J ends were trimmed by 3 bases and 6 bases, with 9 bases remaining between them. Germline V lookup: CDR1 SGHTS, CDR2 YDEGEE. This CDR3 is built from 12 residues. CDR3 DNA: TGTGCCAGCAGCTCCAGGGTTGATGGCTACACCTTC. It yields the protein CASSSRVDGYTF.

This clonotype came up many times. The J gene is TRBJ2-1, the V gene TRBV12-3 or TRBV12-4; 11 bases are shared with TRBD2. The CDR3 extends over 15 amino acids. The V segment lost 6 bases and the J segment 4 bases; nucleotides outside the gene matches: 5. The CDR3 here is CASRYLAGGYNEQFF. CDR3 DNA: TGTGCCAGCAGATACCTAGCGGGAGGTTACAATGAGCAGTTCTTC.

V usage is TRBV20-1 and J usage is TRBJ2-1; no reliable D call. This CDR3 has 14 amino acids. V was shortened by 1 base and J by 5 bases, with 12 bases between the two germline ends. The V gene's germline CDR1 is DFQATT and CDR2 SNEGSKA (reference sequence). DNA of the CDR3: TGCAGTGCTAGAGTCTCTCGGGTCGACAATGAGCAGTTCTTC. Translating it yields CSARVSRVDNEQFF.

Written as DNA, the CDR3 is TGCGCCAGCAGCCAAGGACAGGGGGTCTCCTACAATGAGCAGTTCTTC. Protein: CASSQGQGVSYNEQFF. The V gene is TRBV4-1, the J gene TRBJ2-1, with TRBD1 identical over 9 bases. The CDR3 sequence is 16 residues long. The junction had 1 base not matched to a gene; V was cut back by 1 base and J by 0 bases. The germline gives CDR1 MGHRA, CDR2 YSYEKL.

In its sample, this clonotype was seen many times. The genes are TRBV7-2 and TRBJ2-6; D remains unclear. The V end was cut by 3 bases, the J end by 0 bases, with 6 bases between. Germline V lookup: CDR1 SGHTA, CDR2 FQGNSA. This CDR3 spans 15 amino acids. The CDR3 here is CASSFGSSGANVLTF. The CDR3 coding sequence is TGTGCCAGCAGCTTTGGTAGCTCTGGGGCCAACGTCCTGACTTTC.